This TCR beta chain was sequenced for a study of blood T cells in healthy people across ages. Findings and caveats of the study: With age, beta diversity per million T cells declined roughly linearly, significantly by approximately 40.

A J-beta primer mix and a sample-barcoded 5' primer were used in a second PCR of about 7 to 11 cycles. All cDNA molecules were each tagged by a template-switch adaptor with 12 random nucleotides. TCRdb fed the 5' RACE reads into MiXCR, producing one record per CDR3 protein. Seen here are 1.5 million or so distinct CDR3 sequences, about 43% observed once, and the top ten hold 7.9%. Turning to this clonotype: Antigen: not known.

This CDR3 has 14 amino acids. Germline V gene lookup returns CDR1 ENHRY and CDR2 SYGVKD. The specimen was blood. The TCR originated in a woman aged 18-29 years in good health. The V call is TRBV10-3, the J call TRBJ2-4; TRBD2 matches 7 bases. The DNA matches TRBJ2-7 better at its end, which makes the J call doubtful. The CDR3 sequence is CAISEALAAYEQYF. The CDR3 nucleotides read TGTGCCATCAGTGAAGCGCTAGCGGCGTACGAGCAGTACTTC.